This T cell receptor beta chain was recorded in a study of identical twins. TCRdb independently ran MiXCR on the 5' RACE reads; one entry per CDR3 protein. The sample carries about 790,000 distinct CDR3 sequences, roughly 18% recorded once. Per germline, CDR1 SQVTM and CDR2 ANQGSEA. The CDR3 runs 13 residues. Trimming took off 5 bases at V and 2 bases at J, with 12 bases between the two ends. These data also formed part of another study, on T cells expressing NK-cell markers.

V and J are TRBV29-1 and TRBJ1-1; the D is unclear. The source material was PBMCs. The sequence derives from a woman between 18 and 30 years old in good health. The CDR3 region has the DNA TGCAGCGTTCGCAGGACCCCTAACACTGAAGCTTTCTTT. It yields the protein CSVRRTPNTEAFF.